This TCR beta chain was documented in a study of OX40 agonist ivuxolimab in advanced cancers. For the study at large: Patients with prior anti-PD-1, anti-PD-L1 or anti-CTLA-4 therapy were eligible; roughly 41% had some. Study results and limitations: Relatively little clonal expansion, among the lowest observed, appeared in partial responders at 0.1-3.0 mg/kg. Some nonresponders also had low normalized T-cell clonal expansion. More expanded clones were found, on average, in CD8+ than in CD4+ T cells.

After removal of 2 bases from V and 2 bases from J, the junction contained 4 bases not matched to a gene. The CDR3 length is 15 residues. The V gene's germline CDR1 is SGHTA and CDR2 FQGNSA. Data came from immunoSEQ multiplex PCR; TCRdb stores just in-frame clones and leaves some out. This repertoire shows roughly 56,000 clones, 70% to 90% found once; its top ten account for about 4.5%. As concerns this clone: Its target is not known.

Sequenced here: CD4+ or CD8+ T cells sorted from blood, sampled in a trial of the OX40 agonist ivuxolimab. The source is an adult with an advanced solid tumor such as melanoma, head and neck, liver or kidney cancer. This chain connects TRBV7-2 to TRBJ2-3; 7 bases are shared with TRBD2. DNA of the CDR3: TGTGCCAGCAGCTTACCCGCGGGAGCCACAGATACGCAGTATTTT. This encodes CASSLPAGATDTQYF.